This T cell receptor (beta chain) was sequenced in a study of OX40 agonist ivuxolimab in advanced cancers. For the study at large: Dosing consisted of intravenous ivuxolimab at 0.01 to 10 mg/kg every 2 weeks. Earlier treatment with anti-PD-1, anti-PD-L1 or anti-CTLA-4 was permitted, and around 43% had received some.

Peripheral blood came from all dose cohorts at three timepoints. Sequencing was performed with immunoSEQ multiplex PCR; in TCRdb, only in-frame clones are kept and a portion is missing. The sample holds 90,000 to 120,000 clones, 85% to 95% seen once. Study-wide results and caveats: There was clonal expansion of CD4+ and CD8+ blood T cells by week 6 at 0.1 to 3.0 mg/kg.

Regarding this clone: Its target is unknown.

Germline values: CDR1 SNHLY, CDR2 FYNNEI. The CDR3 consists of 16 residues. Trimming shortened V by 5 bases and J by 0 bases, and 11 bases separated the two germline ends. This clonotype was sampled from an adult with an advanced solid tumor such as melanoma, head and neck, liver or kidney cancer. The chain recombines TRBV2 with TRBJ1-6, with D tentatively TRBD1 (5 bases). The starting material was CD4+ or CD8+ T cells sorted from blood, obtained in a trial of the OX40 agonist ivuxolimab. The CDR3 sequence: CASSWRGSSYNSPLHF. CDR3 coding DNA: TGTGCCAGCAGTTGGCGGGGGAGCTCCTATAATTCACCCCTCCACTTT.